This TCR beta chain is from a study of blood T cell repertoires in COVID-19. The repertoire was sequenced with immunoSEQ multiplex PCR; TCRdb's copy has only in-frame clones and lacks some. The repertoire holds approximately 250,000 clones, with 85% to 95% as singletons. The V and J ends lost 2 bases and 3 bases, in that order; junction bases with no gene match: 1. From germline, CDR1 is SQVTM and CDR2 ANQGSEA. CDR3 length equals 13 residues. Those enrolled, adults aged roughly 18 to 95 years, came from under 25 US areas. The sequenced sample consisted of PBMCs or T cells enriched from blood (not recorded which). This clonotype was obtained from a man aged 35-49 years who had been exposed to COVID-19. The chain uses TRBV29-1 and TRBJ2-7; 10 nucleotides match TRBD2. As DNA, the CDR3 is TGCAGCGTTGAACTAGCGGGAGACTACGAGCAGTACTTC. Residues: CSVELAGDYEQYF.